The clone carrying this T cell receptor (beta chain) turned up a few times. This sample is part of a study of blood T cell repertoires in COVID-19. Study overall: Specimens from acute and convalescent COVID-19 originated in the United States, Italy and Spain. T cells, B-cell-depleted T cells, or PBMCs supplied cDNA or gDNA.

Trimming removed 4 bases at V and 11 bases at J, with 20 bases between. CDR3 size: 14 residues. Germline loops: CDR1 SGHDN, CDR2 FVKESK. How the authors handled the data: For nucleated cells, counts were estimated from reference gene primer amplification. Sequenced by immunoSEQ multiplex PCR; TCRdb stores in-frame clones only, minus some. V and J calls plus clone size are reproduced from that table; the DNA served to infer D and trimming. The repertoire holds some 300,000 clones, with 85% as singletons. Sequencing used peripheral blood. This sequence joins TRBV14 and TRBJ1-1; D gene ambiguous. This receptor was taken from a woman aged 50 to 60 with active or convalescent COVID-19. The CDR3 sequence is CASSPQKSGSVAFF. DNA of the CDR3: TGTGCCAGCAGCCCTCAAAAGAGCGGCAGCGTGGCTTTCTTT.